This is a list of T cell receptor beta chains from one sample in a study of glioma-infiltrating T cells. TCRdb re-analysed the multiplex PCR reads in MiXCR, keeping a single row per CDR3 protein. The sample carries about 380,000 distinct CDR3 sequences, roughly two fifths recorded once. The source material was glioma tissue, nonneoplastic brain tissue, or PBMCs (not recorded which). The receptors were gathered from a human donor with low-grade glioma or glioblastoma, undergoing nonglioma brain surgery, or in good health (not recorded which). Each CDR3 is given with its conserved first and last residue. A D gene is named only where the DNA matches it firmly. Clone size is stated in some rows and not others, as once, few, many or a class when expanded.

d_call | j_call | v_call | cdr3_length | clone_size | cdr3_aa | cdr3_nt
. | TRBJ2-7 | TRBV5-6 | 18 | . | CASSLATTLSGYSYERYF | TGTGCCAGCAGCTTGGCCACCACACTCTCAGGTTACTCCTACGAGCGGTACTTC
. | TRBJ1-1 | TRBV4-1 | 15 | . | CASSQDLAGNTEAFF | TGCGCCAGCAGCCAAGATCTAGCGGGGAACACTGAAGCTTTCTTT
. | TRBJ2-1 | TRBV7-6 | 21 | . | CASSLDPGMIKSYSSYNEQFF | TGTGCCAGCAGCTTGGATCCGGGGATGATTAAATCTTACAGCTCCTACAATGAGCAGTTCTTC
TRBD1 | TRBJ2-7 | TRBV19 | 13 | few | CASSTGTGYEQYF | TGTGCCAGTAGTACCGGGACAGGGTACGAGCAGTACTTC
. | TRBJ1-3 | TRBV2 | 14 | few | CASNVKDSGNTIYF | TGTGCCAGCAACGTTAAGGACTCTGGAAACACCATATATTTT
. | TRBJ1-1 | TRBV10-3 | 13 | . | CALRGEAGTEAFF | TGTGCCCTTCGGGGGGAGGCAGGCACTGAAGCTTTCTTT
. | TRBJ1-2 | TRBV7-9 | 14 | . | CASSLRTNNYGYTF | TGTGCCAGCAGCCTCCGGACGAATAACTATGGCTACACCTTC
. | TRBJ1-6 | TRBV2 | 13 | . | CASSETNNSPLHF | TGTGCCAGTAGTGAAACTAATAATTCACCCCTCCACTTT
TRBD1 | TRBJ2-1 | TRBV6-2/TRBV6-3 | 19 | . | CASSPRTGEALLTDYEQFF | TGTGCCAGCAGCCCTAGGACAGGGGAGGCACTCCTAACGGATTATGAGCAGTTCTTC
. | TRBJ2-1 | TRBV27 | 16 | . | CASSLKGRTTYNEQFF | TGTGCCAGCAGTTTAAAGGGGAGGACAACCTACAATGAGCAGTTCTTC
TRBD2 | TRBJ2-7 | TRBV20-1 | 14 | many | CSARVGTSEYEQYF | TGCAGTGCTAGAGTGGGGACTAGCGAGTACGAGCAGTACTTC
. | TRBJ2-5 | TRBV25-1 | 15 | many | CASSPTRRPQETQYF | TGTGCCAGCAGCCCCACCCGACGGCCCCAAGAGACCCAGTACTTC
. | TRBJ2-5 | TRBV7-2 | 17 | few | CASSLASGLVPQETQYF | TGTGCCAGCAGCTTAGCGTCAGGATTGGTGCCTCAAGAGACCCAGTACTTC
. | TRBJ2-5 | TRBV7-2 | 17 | . | CASSLLSVADLWETQYF | TGTGCCAGCAGCTTACTTTCCGTAGCGGACTTGTGGGAGACCCAGTACTTC
TRBD2 | TRBJ2-3 | TRBV20-1 | 16 | many | CSATTSGEASADTQYF | TGCAGTGCAACTACTAGCGGTGAGGCTTCGGCAGATACGCAGTATTTT
. | TRBJ2-1 | TRBV12-5 | 13 | few | CASALQGTNEQFF | TGTGCTAGTGCCCTCCAGGGGACGAATGAGCAGTTCTTC
. | TRBJ1-1 | TRBV6-1 | 14 | . | CASRRGKGYTEAFF | TGTGCCAGCAGACGAGGAAAGGGCTACACTGAAGCTTTCTTC
. | TRBJ2-3 | TRBV20-1 | 12 | . | CSARDDTDTQYF | TGCAGTGCACGGGACGATACAGATACGCAGTATTTT
TRBD1 | TRBJ1-1 | TRBV25-1 | 13 | many | CASSAGGQTEAFF | TGTGCCAGCAGTGCGGGGGGACAGACTGAAGCTTTCTTT
TRBD1 | TRBJ1-1 | TRBV3-1 | 15 | few | CASSHSGQGLTEAFF | TGTGCCAGCAGCCACTCGGGACAGGGGCTCACTGAAGCTTTCTTT
. | TRBJ1-1 | TRBV6-2/TRBV6-3 | 15 | many | CASSFRGLRVTEAFF | TGTGCCAGCTCCTTCCGAGGACTGAGGGTCACTGAAGCTTTCTTT
TRBD1 | TRBJ2-7 | TRBV28 | 15 | . | CASSPRQGLSYEQYF | TGTGCCAGCAGTCCCCGACAGGGTTTGTCCTACGAGCAGTACTTC
TRBD1 | TRBJ2-3 | TRBV7-2 | 15 | . | CASSFARDREDTQYF | TGTGCCAGCAGCTTCGCCCGGGACAGGGAGGATACGCAGTATTTT
. | TRBJ1-5 | TRBV27 | 13 | many | CASSWGTGQPQHF | TGTGCCAGCAGTTGGGGCACAGGTCAGCCCCAGCATTTT
TRBD2 | TRBJ2-7 | TRBV7-2 | 18 | . | CASSLSDLAGGRAYEQYF | TGTGCCAGCAGCTTATCGGACCTAGCGGGAGGGCGAGCCTACGAGCAGTACTTC
TRBD1 | TRBJ1-6 | TRBV28 | 14 | few | CASRPGTGGSPLHF | TGTGCCAGCAGGCCCGGGACAGGTGGTTCACCCCTCCACTTT
. | TRBJ2-3 | TRBV27 | 16 | once | CASSPGTGSFTDTQYF | TGTGCCAGCAGCCCAGGGACTGGATCCTTCACAGATACGCAGTATTTT
TRBD1 | TRBJ1-6 | TRBV5-1 | 15 | . | CASSWVSGGASPLHF | TGCGCCAGCAGCTGGGTTTCAGGGGGTGCTTCACCCCTCCACTTT
. | TRBJ2-7 | TRBV3-1 | 16 | few | CASSQDLVSGSYEQYF | TGTGCCAGCAGCCAAGATCTTGTTAGCGGCTCCTACGAGCAGTACTTC
. | TRBJ2-7 | TRBV20-1 | 12 | few | CSARRLGYEQYF | TGCAGTGCTAGAAGGCTAGGGTACGAGCAGTACTTC
TRBD1 | TRBJ1-5 | TRBV28 | 15 | few | CASSRTGGSNQPQHF | TGTGCCAGCAGCCGGACAGGAGGTAGCAATCAGCCCCAGCATTTT
. | TRBJ2-3 | TRBV15 | 16 | . | CATSRDRERAADTQYF | TGTGCCACCAGCAGAGATAGGGAGCGGGCGGCAGATACGCAGTATTTT
TRBD2 | TRBJ2-5 | TRBV7-2 | 16 | . | CASRNSLAGAIGTQYF | TGTGCCAGCCGAAACAGTCTAGCGGGAGCGATTGGGACCCAGTACTTC
. | TRBJ2-7 | TRBV6-2/TRBV6-3 | 13 | . | CASSYSYGYEQYF | TGTGCCAGCAGTTACAGCTACGGCTACGAGCAGTACTTC
. | TRBJ1-1 | TRBV2 | 15 | . | CASSVPIGMNTEAFF | TGTGCCAGCAGTGTCCCGATTGGAATGAACACTGAAGCTTTCTTT
. | TRBJ2-3 | TRBV4-1 | 17 | . | CAGSQELVGFFTDTQYF | TGCGCCGGCAGCCAAGAGCTGGTAGGATTTTTCACAGATACGCAGTATTTT
. | TRBJ2-5 | TRBV28 | 11 | . | CASSLGAVQYF | TGTGCCAGCAGTTTAGGCGCGGTCCAGTACTTC
TRBD2 | TRBJ2-7 | TRBV11-3 | 14 | . | CASSSSSGRGEQYF | TGTGCCAGCAGCTCATCTAGCGGGAGAGGGGAGCAGTACTTC
TRBD2 | TRBJ2-7 | TRBV20-1 | 12 | many | CSASTSVYEQYF | TGCAGTGCTAGTACTAGCGTCTACGAGCAGTACTTC
. | TRBJ1-5 | TRBV28 | 15 | . | CASRVVWGRGQPQHF | TGTGCCAGCAGAGTGGTGTGGGGGCGCGGTCAGCCCCAGCATTTT
. | TRBJ2-7 | TRBV27 | 13 | . | CASKSVRTYEQYF | TGTGCCAGCAAGTCCGTCAGAACCTACGAGCAGTACTTC
. | TRBJ1-4 | TRBV19 | 18 | . | CASSSRILPGQNNEKLFF | TGTGCCAGTAGCAGTCGAATCCTGCCGGGACAAAATAATGAAAAACTGTTTTTT
. | TRBJ1-2 | TRBV29-1 | 12 | . | CSSEEDGYGYTF | TGCAGCTCTGAGGAGGATGGCTATGGCTACACCTTC
. | TRBJ2-1 | TRBV28 | 16 | . | CASRPRGSWSGDEQFF | TGTGCCAGCAGACCCCGTGGTAGCTGGAGCGGCGATGAGCAGTTCTTC
TRBD1 | TRBJ1-2 | TRBV6-2/TRBV6-3 | 15 | once | CASSYGTVIIYVYTF | TGTGCCAGCAGTTACGGGACAGTCATCATCTATGTCTACACCTTC
. | TRBJ2-4 | TRBV6-1 | 14 | few | CASKDSLAKNIQYF | TGTGCCAGCAAGGACAGTCTAGCCAAAAACATTCAGTACTTC
TRBD1 | TRBJ2-7 | TRBV28 | 15 | few | CASSSLRGSSYEQYF | TGTGCCAGCAGTTCACTCAGGGGGAGCTCCTACGAGCAGTACTTC